This T cell receptor beta chain was recovered during a study of T cells in Graves' hyperthyroidism and ophthalmopathy. Study-level results: In the blood, most expanded thyroid clonotypes above 0.001 appeared as well.

At least ten counts were recorded for this clonotype. Its antigen is not known. RNA transcripts were the template for amplifying TCR beta CDR3 regions. TCR CDR3 underwent first-round RT-PCR with the HTBI primer set. A single record per CDR3 protein comes from TCRdb applying MiXCR to the multiplex PCR reads. The sample has approximately 300,000 distinct CDR3 sequences, about a sixth seen once; the top ten hold less than 70%. The CDR3 loop spans 14 amino acids. CDR1 and CDR2 (germline): LGHDT, YNNKEL (reference sequence). V lost 0 bases and J lost 3, with 8 bases in between. The study left out patients who had uncontrolled infection, other autoimmune disease, pregnancy or lactation.

The TCR originated in a woman aged 60-70 years with Graves' ophthalmopathy. The gene calls are TRBV3-1 and TRBJ1-2; D gene unclear. The specimen was blood. The CDR3 sequence: CASSQDPGYYGYTF. In DNA form, the CDR3 reads TGTGCCAGCAGCCAAGATCCCGGGTACTATGGCTACACCTTC.